Listed here are 31 T cell receptor beta chains from one sample, sequenced in a study of shared clonotypes between healthy human individuals. Data came from immunoSEQ multiplex PCR; TCRdb stores just in-frame clones and leaves some out. The table lists roughly 1,600,000 clones, just under 99% of them singletons. Specimen: naive CD4+ T cells sorted from blood. The subset is: CD45RA+ positively selected. Receptor source: a man aged 25-40 years in good health.

The rearrangement uses TRBV29-1 and TRBJ2-1; the D is unclear. There are 14 residues in the CDR3. V was cut by 6 bases and J by 8 bases, with 20 bases left in between. Germline V gene sequence: CDR1 SQVTM, CDR2 ANQGSEA. CDR3 in amino acids: CSVCRSNKKDEQFF. CDR3 in DNA: TGCAGCGTCTGTCGCAGCAATAAAAAGGATGAGCAGTTCTTC.

This chain uses TRBV2 with TRBJ1-2, with 7 bases lining up with TRBD1. There are 13 residues in the CDR3. Germline trimming cut 3 bases from V and 7 bases from J; bases unmatched to any gene: 5. The germline gives CDR1 SNHLY, CDR2 FYNNEI. The CDR3 spells CASSDMQGGGYTF. CDR3 DNA: TGTGCCAGCAGTGATATGCAGGGGGGTGGCTACACCTTC.

This chain links TRBV10-1 with TRBJ2-1; D not resolved. The V gene's germline CDR1 is WNHNN and CDR2 SYGVQD (reference sequence). The V and J ends lost 2 bases and 5 bases respectively, with 10 bases between them. The length of the CDR3 is 14 residues. The CDR3 protein is CASSEPHKDNEQFF. The CDR3 coding sequence is TGCGCCAGCAGTGAGCCCCACAAGGACAATGAGCAGTTCTTC.

This clone was seen once. This chain connects TRBV2 to TRBJ2-7, with 8 bases that match TRBD1. V lost 7 bases to trimming and J lost 5 bases; unmatched junction nucleotides: 10. The CDR3 spans 14 residues. Germline lookup yields CDR1 SNHLY and CDR2 FYNNEI. The CDR3 loop reads CASKLDRAVNEQYF. The CDR3 nucleotides are TGTGCCAGCAAATTGGACAGGGCAGTCAACGAGCAGTACTTC.

The chain's CDR3 is CASSGYRGLNEQFF. The CDR3 nucleotides read TGTGCCAGCAGCGGATACCGGGGCCTCAATGAGCAGTTCTTC. The chain joins TRBV11-2 to TRBJ2-1; D possibly uses TRBD1 or TRBD2 (5 bases each). Germline V gives CDR1 SGHAT, CDR2 FQNNGV. This CDR3 has 14 residues. V gave up 5 bases and J gave up 6 bases, with 14 bases separating them.

V usage is TRBV11-2 and J usage is TRBJ2-3; 9 bases match TRBD2. CDR3 length equals 15 residues. The germline gives CDR1 SGHAT, CDR2 FQNNGV. J was trimmed by 1 base and V by 5 bases; bases with no gene match: 4. The CDR3 DNA is TGTGCCAGCAGCCTTAGCGGGAGTGGCACAGATACGCAGTATTTT. It is translated as CASSLSGSGTDTQYF. The full variable domain, with the rest looked up from reference TRBV11-2 and TRBJ2-3, is EAGVAQSPRYKIIEKRQSVAFWCNPISGHATLYWYQQILGQGPKLLIQFQNNGVVDDSQLPKDRFSAERLKGVDSTLKIQPAKLEDSAVYLCASSLSGSGTDTQYFGPGTRLTVL.

The chain joins TRBV5-6 to TRBJ1-4; 7 bases agree with TRBD1. The CDR3 runs to 14 residues. The germline CDR1 and CDR2 sequences are SGHDT and YYEEEE. V trimming: 0 bases; J trimming: 8 bases; junction bases outside the gene matches: 4. The CDR3 DNA reads as TGTGCCAGCAGCTTGGGACAGGGTGCGGAAAAACTGTTTTTT. This translates into CASSLGQGAEKLFF.

The chain joins TRBV13 to TRBJ1-2; 11 positions agree with TRBD1. Germline loops: CDR1 PRHDT, CDR2 FYEKMQ (reference sequence). V gave up 5 bases and J gave up 8 bases; unmatched junction bases: 13. The CDR3 length is 16 residues. CDR3 loop: CASSDWRTGGLWGYTF. CDR3 coding DNA: TGTGCCAGCAGCGATTGGAGGACAGGGGGCTTGTGGGGCTACACCTTC.

V gene TRBV5-4 combines with J gene TRBJ1-4, with D hard to call. This CDR3 contains 16 residues. Germline V gene data show CDR1 as SGHNT and CDR2 as YYREEE (reference sequence). V was pared by 3 bases and J by 7 bases, with 19 bases between. The CDR3 coding sequence is TGTGCCAGCAGCTCGGACCGGATGCTCAGTAGTGAAAAACTGTTTTTT. Its protein product is CASSSDRMLSSEKLFF.

This chain joins TRBV29-1 and TRBJ2-3, with a weak D call TRBD2 (6 bases). The CDR3 extends over 16 amino acids. The germline CDR1 and CDR2 sequences are SQVTM and ANQGSEA. Trimming left V 4 bases short and J 2 bases short, with 19 bases between. CDR3 in amino acids: CSVVWGLEGPTDTQYF. CDR3 nucleotide sequence: TGCAGCGTTGTATGGGGACTCGAGGGGCCCACAGATACGCAGTATTTT.

This chain joins TRBV29-1 and TRBJ2-7, with a possible D match to TRBD2 (6 bases). The CDR3 extends over 11 amino acids. Germline CDR1 and CDR2: SQVTM and ANQGSEA. The V end was cut by 7 bases, the J end by 8 bases, with 15 bases between. CDR3 amino acids: CSALSGLKQYF. DNA of the CDR3: TGCAGCGCCCTCTCGGGACTCAAGCAGTACTTC.

V and J are TRBV4-3 and TRBJ2-1; the D gene is possibly TRBD1 (5 bases). The germline gives CDR1 LGHNA, CDR2 YSLEER. The CDR3 is 15 residues long. Trimming cost V 8 bases and J 2 bases, with 16 bases left between them. CDR3 protein: CASGALRATYNEQFF. The CDR3 nucleotides are TGCGCCAGCGGGGCTCTACGTGCTACCTACAATGAGCAGTTCTTC.

The chain uses TRBV11-3 and TRBJ2-7; no clear D. With 4 bases removed from V and 6 bases from J, the gap between germline ends came to 10 bases. Germline lookup yields CDR1 SGHNT and CDR2 YENEEA. CDR3 length: 12 residues. In nucleotides, the CDR3 is TGTGCCAGCAGCTCCCCAGGTTCCGAGCAGTACTTC. Its protein product is CASSSPGSEQYF.

The chain is built from TRBV11-3 and TRBJ2-1, with 8 bases that match TRBD2. CDR1 is SGHNT and CDR2 is YENEEA in the germline V gene. The CDR3 loop spans 13 amino acids. Trimming at V came to 4 bases and at J to 6 bases, leaving 2 bases not matched to a gene. The DNA of the CDR3 is TGTGCCAGCAGCTCAAGCGGGAGCAATGAGCAGTTCTTC. It codes for CASSSSGSNEQFF. Together with reference TRBV11-3 and TRBJ2-1, the CDR3 gives the full variable domain: EAGVVQSPRYKIIEKKQPVAFWCNPISGHNTLYWYLQNLGQGPELLIRYENEEAVDDSQLPKDRFSAERLKGVDSTLKIQPAELGDSAVYLCASSSSGSNEQFFGPGTRLTVL.

V is TRBV5-8 and J is TRBJ2-7; no clear D. Germline lookup yields CDR1 SGHTS and CDR2 YDEGEE. The CDR3 extends over 14 amino acids. V was shortened by 3 bases and J by 1 base, with 11 bases between the two germline ends. CDR3 DNA: TGTGCCAGCAGCTCTCGTGGGGATTCCTACGAGCAGTACTTC. Its translation is CASSSRGDSYEQYF.

The chain links TRBV5-1 to TRBJ2-7, with TRBD1 matching 8 bases. In germline, CDR1 is SGHRS, CDR2 YFSETQ. The length of the CDR3 is 15 residues. V lost 3 bases and J lost 3; bases outside the gene matches: 8. As DNA, the CDR3 is TGCGCCAGCAGCTCGACAGGGGAAGCGTACTACGAGCAGTACTTC. Protein product: CASSSTGEAYYEQYF.

The chain recombines TRBV10-2 with TRBJ2-7, with D tentatively TRBD1 (5 bases). V lost 8 bases, J lost 0 bases, and 14 bases lay in between. The length of the CDR3 is 14 residues. Germline assignment: CDR1 WSHSY and CDR2 SAAADI. The CDR3 nucleotides are TGCGCCAGCCCAGTCCAGGGATTCTCCTACGAGCAGTACTTC. As protein: CASPVQGFSYEQYF.

V gene TRBV7-2 combines with J gene TRBJ1-5; perhaps TRBD1 as D (5 bases). The CDR3 contains 14 residues. Germline V gene lookup returns CDR1 SGHTA and CDR2 FQGNSA. V gave up 6 bases and J gave up 4 bases, with 13 bases separating them. This CDR3 reads CASRKDSPNQPQHF. In nucleotides, the CDR3 is TGTGCCAGCAGAAAAGACAGCCCGAATCAGCCCCAGCATTTT.

This chain connects TRBV18 to TRBJ2-7; 11 bases are a match to TRBD2. Trimming at V came to 1 base and at J to 6 bases, leaving 8 bases not matched to a gene. The germline V gene has CDR1 KGHSH and CDR2 LQKENI. The CDR3 is 16 residues long. CDR3 coding DNA: TGTGCCAGCTCACCACTCCAGACTAGCGGGATCGGCGAGCAGTACTTC. As protein: CASSPLQTSGIGEQYF.

The gene calls are TRBV7-8 and TRBJ2-3, with D perhaps matching TRBD1 or TRBD2 (6 bases each). Trimming cost V 1 base and J 2 bases, with 13 bases left between them. This CDR3 spans 16 amino acids. CDR1 is SGHVS, CDR2 FQNEAQ, per germline. The CDR3 loop is CASSLVGGLVTDTQYF. Here the CDR3 DNA reads TGTGCCAGCAGCTTAGTAGGGGGGCTTGTCACAGATACGCAGTATTTT.

This clone was seen only once. The rearrangement uses TRBV5-5 and TRBJ2-5; TRBD2 is a possible D gene (6 bases). Looked up from germline, CDR1 is SGHKS and CDR2 is YYEKEE (reference sequence). This CDR3 comprises 12 residues. The V and J ends lost 3 bases and 14 bases respectively, with 17 bases between them. CDR3 region: CASSSQRGGLYF. The CDR3 nucleotides are TGTGCCAGCAGCTCCCAACGGGGCGGACTATACTTC.

This clone was seen once. This chain uses TRBV2 with TRBJ2-1, with 7 bases matching TRBD2. The length of the CDR3 is 24 residues. The germline CDR1 and CDR2 sequences are SNHLY and FYNNEI. The ends lost 1 base at V and 9 bases at J; junction bases unmatched: 36. CDR3 in amino acids: CASSEVSLVRARESEVWAMVEQFF. CDR3 DNA sequence: TGTGCCAGCAGTGAAGTTAGTTTAGTCCGAGCGCGGGAGAGTGAGGTGTGGGCTATGGTTGAGCAGTTCTTC. The complete variable domain, with remaining parts taken from reference TRBV2 and TRBJ2-1, reads EPEVTQTPSHQVTQMGQEVILRCVPISNHLYFYWYRQILGQKVEFLVSFYNNEISEKSEIFDDQFSVERPDGSNFTLKIRSTKLEDSAMYFCASSEVSLVRARESEVWAMVEQFFGPGTRLTVL.

This chain connects TRBV4-2 to TRBJ2-6, with D tentatively TRBD2 (6 bases). Germline CDR1 LGHNA, CDR2 YNFKEQ. V was trimmed by 1 base and J by 0 bases, leaving 19 bases between them. This CDR3 contains 20 residues. The CDR3 region is CASSQVGLGGESSGANVLTF. CDR3 nucleotides: TGTGCCAGCAGCCAAGTGGGGTTGGGGGGTGAGAGCTCTGGGGCCAACGTCCTGACTTTC.

The chain joins TRBV15 to TRBJ2-7; weak D call: TRBD1 (6 bases). The V gene's germline CDR1 is LNHNV and CDR2 YYDKDF (reference sequence). The CDR3 runs 16 residues. Trimming removed 0 bases from V and 3 bases from J, with 15 bases in between. For the CDR3, the DNA is TGTGCCACCAGCAGAGATGACTTAGGACAGATCTACGAGCAGTACTTC. It yields the protein CATSRDDLGQIYEQYF.

The V and J genes are TRBV2 and TRBJ2-1; TRBD2 matches at 15 bases. The CDR3 loop spans 15 amino acids. Germline V CDR1 and CDR2: SNHLY, FYNNEI. V was pared by 6 bases and J by 7 bases, with 4 bases of the junction left unmatched. The CDR3 DNA is TGTGCCAGCAGGGGCGGGACTAGCGGGAGGAATGAGCAGTTCTTC. This translates into CASRGGTSGRNEQFF. Together with reference TRBV2 and TRBJ2-1, the CDR3 gives the full variable domain: EPEVTQTPSHQVTQMGQEVILRCVPISNHLYFYWYRQILGQKVEFLVSFYNNEISEKSEIFDDQFSVERPDGSNFTLKIRSTKLEDSAMYFCASRGGTSGRNEQFFGPGTRLTVL.

The chain uses TRBV11-2 and TRBJ2-7, with 14 bases identical to TRBD2. The CDR3 is 15 residues long. Germline assignment: CDR1 SGHAT and CDR2 FQNNGV. The V and J ends lost 6 bases and 3 bases, in that order; junction bases with no gene match: 4. The CDR3 spells CASRPGLAGGYEQYF. For the CDR3, the DNA is TGTGCCAGCAGGCCTGGACTAGCGGGAGGCTACGAGCAGTACTTC.

The rearrangement joins TRBV27 to TRBJ2-1; TRBD1 agrees at 7 bases. Trimming at V came to 4 bases and at J to 2 bases, leaving 5 bases not matched to a gene. The length of the CDR3 is 15 residues. Germline-derived CDR1 and CDR2 are MNHEY and SMNVEV (reference sequence). In nucleotides, the CDR3 is TGTGCCAGCAGTTCACAGGGGTGGACCTACAATGAGCAGTTCTTC. Amino acid sequence: CASSSQGWTYNEQFF.

CDR3 region: CASSARPSSTDTQYF. The CDR3, as DNA: TGTGCCAGCAGCGCCCGTCCCTCTAGCACAGATACGCAGTATTTT. The V call is TRBV9, the J call TRBJ2-3; D is undetermined. The CDR3 has 15 residues. The germline V gene encodes CDR1 SGDLS and CDR2 YYNGEE. The V end lost 3 bases, the J end lost 0 bases, and 11 bases lay between the germline ends.

The chain links TRBV7-3 to TRBJ1-3, with D unresolved. Germline V gene lookup returns CDR1 SGHTA and CDR2 FQGTGA. CDR3 length: 16 residues. Trimming shortened V by 2 bases and J by 0 bases, and 11 bases separated the two germline ends. The CDR3 is CASSLSGPGSGNTIYF. DNA of the CDR3: TGTGCCAGCAGCTTATCTGGCCCAGGCTCTGGAAACACCATATATTTT.

The chain uses TRBV7-2 and TRBJ2-2; unclear D gene. CDR1 SGHTA and CDR2 FQGNSA come from the germline V gene. V dropped 5 bases and J dropped 4 bases, with 11 bases sitting between them. There are 14 residues in the CDR3. Here the CDR3 reads CASSPSDVTGELFF. CDR3 in DNA: TGTGCCAGCAGCCCCAGTGATGTCACCGGGGAGCTGTTTTTT. Supplemented by reference TRBV7-2 and TRBJ2-2, the full variable domain reads GAGVSQSPSNKVTEKGKDVELRCDPISGHTALYWYRQSLGQGLEFLIYFQGNSAPDKSGLPSDRFSAERTGGSVSTLTIQRTQQEDSAVYLCASSPSDVTGELFFGEGSRLTVL.

The chain links TRBV5-4 to TRBJ2-7; 9 nucleotides agree with TRBD1. Trimming cost V 6 bases and J 4 bases; bases outside gene matches: 11. Looked up from germline, CDR1 is SGHNT and CDR2 is YYREEE (reference sequence). The CDR3 totals 15 residues. The CDR3 coding sequence is TGTGCCAGCAAGCGAAACCGGGACAGGGTTTACGAGCAGTACTTC. It translates to CASKRNRDRVYEQYF.